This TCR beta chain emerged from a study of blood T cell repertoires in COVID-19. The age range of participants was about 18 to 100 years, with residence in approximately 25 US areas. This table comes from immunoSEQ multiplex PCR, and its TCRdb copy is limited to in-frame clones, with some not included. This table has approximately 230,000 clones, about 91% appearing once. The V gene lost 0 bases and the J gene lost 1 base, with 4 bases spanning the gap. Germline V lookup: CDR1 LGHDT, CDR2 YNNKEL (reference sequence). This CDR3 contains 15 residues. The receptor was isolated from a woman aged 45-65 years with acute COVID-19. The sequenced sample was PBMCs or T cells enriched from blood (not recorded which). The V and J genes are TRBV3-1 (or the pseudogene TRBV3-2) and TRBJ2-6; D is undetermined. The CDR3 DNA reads TGTGCCAGCAGCCAAGACGCGTCTGGGGCCAACGTCCTGACTTTC. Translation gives CASSQDASGANVLTF.